Listed below are T cell receptor beta chains from one sample, sequenced in a study of neurological immune-mediated disorders. Using its own MiXCR run on the 5' RACE reads, TCRdb lists one record per CDR3 protein. Of about 84,000 distinct CDR3 sequences in the sample, about 9.3% are singletons; the top ten hold about 1.8%. Sequencing was done on a sample of PBMCs. These receptors were obtained from a middle-aged man in good health. Both conserved end residues are trimmed from each CDR3. Size is stated for part of the rows, as once, few or many counts, or as a class when the clone is expanded.

>many|TRBV7-2|TRBJ2-1
ASSLGPRDEQF
>many|TRBV18|TRBJ1-1
ASSLQRLGVNTEAF
>many|TRBV27|TRBJ2-1
ASSLFGLRGGLRSNEQF
>many|TRBV29-1|TRBJ1-2
SSRESYGYT
>many|TRBV27|TRBJ2-7
ASSDRGGIDEQY
>many|TRBV24-1|TRBJ1-3
ATSDGSRNTIY
>many|TRBV19|TRBJ1-5
ASSINQYQPQH
>many|TRBV12-3/TRBV12-4|TRBJ2-1
ASTPEAGQPYNEQF
>many|TRBV5-6|TRBJ1-6
ASSSFLGSPLH
>many|TRBV29-1|TRBJ2-7
SVVGQVGYEQY
>many|TRBV20-1|TRBJ2-1
SASTGGEQF
>.|TRBV9|TRBJ1-1
ASSYSTGAGTEAF
>many|TRBV5-6|TRBJ2-5
ASSLVRAVRAPETQY
>many|TRBV7-2|TRBJ2-1
ASSPGTTVSNEQF
>many|TRBV7-9|TRBJ2-3
ASSRVSGNTDTQY
>.|TRBV5-6|TRBJ2-3
ASSLGDSTDTQY
>many|TRBV20-1|TRBJ1-6
SAMEGVNSPLH
>many|TRBV27|TRBJ2-2
ASTGGWGSGSFGELF
>few|TRBV18|TRBJ2-2
ASSPGLAGLNTGELF
>many|TRBV5-1|TRBJ2-5
ASSVGGQETQY
>many|TRBV20-1|TRBJ1-5
SARTQGIGPQH
>many|TRBV20-1|TRBJ2-5
SAADRGRQETQY
>many|TRBV20-1|TRBJ1-5
SARDRIGTVH
>many|TRBV7-9|TRBJ2-5
ASSSDRPLRETQY
>few|TRBV5-1|TRBJ2-7
ASSPGLAGGRWDEQY
>many|TRBV6-5|TRBJ1-2
ASSYQKGAGGYT
>.|TRBV5-8|TRBJ2-7
ASSFLNEQY
>many|TRBV13|TRBJ2-1
ASSFSEAGGPINEQF
>few|TRBV7-9|TRBJ1-4
ASSLASPGLVDEKLF
>many|TRBV20-1|TRBJ2-1
SAESSGITYNEQF
>.|TRBV7-2|TRBJ2-7
ASSLVKGGANEQY
>few|TRBV18|TRBJ1-1
ASSPMTGAYTEAF
>many|TRBV2|TRBJ2-3
ASREGRDTQY
>many|TRBV5-1|TRBJ2-3
ASSPNLTPYRVDTQY
>.|TRBV7-2|TRBJ2-3
ASSQEGTSRAFAQY
>many|TRBV5-6|TRBJ2-7
ASRRTGGPYEQY
>many|TRBV20-1|TRBJ2-3
RALFTSVPTDTQY
>many|TRBV15|TRBJ1-2
ATSSHRGDLYGYT
>many|TRBV11-2|TRBJ2-1
ASSAGLAGVIEQF
>many|TRBV5-1|TRBJ1-1
ASSLIAMGFGTEAF
>many|TRBV6-6|TRBJ1-1
ASTPRGDTEAF
>many|TRBV5-1|TRBJ2-3
ASSLGQVMDTQY
>many|TRBV2|TRBJ1-1
ASRADRGMNTEAF
>.|TRBV29-1|TRBJ2-1
SGSPGGDLYYNEQF